This T cell receptor beta chain was obtained from a study of blood T cells in healthy people across ages. For the second PCR, which ran for about 7 to 11 cycles, a sample-barcoded 5' primer and a J-beta primer mix were used. TCRdb analysed the 5' RACE reads with MiXCR anew, one entry per CDR3 protein. The sample lists about 1.7 million distinct CDR3 sequences; over 25% were seen once. This CDR3 contains 14 residues. Trimming pared 1 base from V and 4 bases from J, leaving 8 bases between. Germline loops: CDR1 MGHRA, CDR2 YSYEKL. This clonotype was seen ten or more times. V gene TRBV4-1 combines with J gene TRBJ2-1; the D is unclear. The TCR comes from a woman under 40 in good health. Sequenced input: blood. CDR3 bases: TGCGCCAGCAGCCAAGTGAAGGGTTACAATGAGCAGTTCTTC. The encoded protein is CASSQVKGYNEQFF.